The 14 T cell receptor beta chains presented below share a single source sample, sequenced in a study of PD-L1 blockade in urothelial cancer. The assay was immunoSEQ multiplex PCR, and TCRdb's table has in-frame clones only and misses some. The table includes about 38,000 clones, around 89% detected once. The sample was PBMCs, taken around atezolizumab (anti-PD-L1) treatment. The receptors derive from a man in his 60s with urothelial cancer.

The chain couples TRBV9 to TRBJ2-7; 7 bases map to TRBD1. The CDR3 length is 13 residues. Unmatched junction bases numbered 5, after V lost 0 bases and J lost 8 bases. Germline CDR1 and CDR2: SGDLS and YYNGEE. The CDR3 coding sequence is TGTGCCAGCAGCGTAGAACAGGGGAATAAGCAGTACTTC. Translating it yields CASSVEQGNKQYF.

V is TRBV28 and J is TRBJ2-3, with 7 nucleotides matching TRBD1. Trimming removed 10 bases from V and 4 bases from J; junction bases left unmatched: 11. Germline CDR1 MDHEN, CDR2 SYDVKM. The CDR3 length is 14 residues. The CDR3 loop reads CATLRDRLPDTQYF. The CDR3 region has the DNA TGTGCCACACTCCGGGACAGACTTCCAGATACGCAGTATTTT.

The chain is built from TRBV28 and TRBJ2-5, with 13 nucleotides matching TRBD2. The germline V gene encodes CDR1 MDHEN and CDR2 SYDVKM. This CDR3 is 18 amino acids long. V lost 5 bases and J lost 3; bases outside the gene matches: 12. CDR3 region: CASSPQGLAGPNKETQYF. Here the CDR3 DNA reads TGTGCCAGCAGTCCCCAGGGACTAGCGGGACCAAACAAAGAGACCCAGTACTTC.

The chain recombines TRBV7-3 with TRBJ2-5; TRBD2 aligns across 12 bases. This CDR3 is built from 15 residues. Trimming cost V 5 bases and J 2 bases; bases outside gene matches: 3. Per the germline V gene, CDR1 is SGHTA and CDR2 is FQGTGA. The CDR3 DNA follows: TGTGCCAGCAGCCTAGCGGGAGGGATACAAGAGACCCAGTACTTC. Translation gives CASSLAGGIQETQYF.

V gene TRBV4-1 combines with J gene TRBJ2-5; the D is unclear. The ends were cut back, 1 base at V and 3 bases at J, with 9 bases in the middle. The germline V gene has CDR1 MGHRA and CDR2 YSYEKL. This CDR3 contains 14 residues. The CDR3 here is CASSQVGQEETQYF. CDR3 coding DNA: TGCGCCAGCAGCCAAGTTGGGCAGGAAGAGACCCAGTACTTC.

The chain couples TRBV5-1 to TRBJ2-1, with 16 bases matching TRBD2. J gave up 6 bases and V 0 bases, and 9 bases lay outside the gene matches. Looked up from germline, CDR1 is SGHRS and CDR2 is YFSETQ. The CDR3 contains 19 residues. CDR3 in DNA: TGCGCCAGCAGCTTGGGTGTTGGGACTAGCGGGAGGGCACTCAATGAGCAGTTCTTC. Its protein product is CASSLGVGTSGRALNEQFF.

The chain recombines TRBV19 with TRBJ2-7, with 7 bases matching TRBD2. The CDR3 covers 13 residues. Germline V CDR1 and CDR2: LNHDA, SQIVND (reference sequence). V dropped 6 bases and J dropped 4; count of bases not matched to a gene: 6. CDR3 DNA sequence: TGTGCCAGTAGATCGGGAGGAAGGTACGAGCAGTACTTC. This gives the protein CASRSGGRYEQYF. Complete variable domain (other parts from reference TRBV19 and TRBJ2-7): DGGITQSPKYLFRKEGQNVTLSCEQNLNHDAMYWYRQDPGQGLRLIYYSQIVNDFQKGDIAEGYSVSREKKESFPLTVTSAQKNPTAFYLCASRSGGRYEQYFGPGTRLTVT.

V gene TRBV4-3 combines with J gene TRBJ2-7, with TRBD1 identical over 7 bases. With V trimmed by 1 base and J by 3 bases, 3 bases remained unmatched. The germline V gene encodes CDR1 LGHNA and CDR2 YSLEER. The CDR3 is 14 amino acids. The CDR3 sequence is CASSQGTGNYEQYF. DNA for the CDR3: TGCGCCAGCAGCCAAGGGACAGGTAACTACGAGCAGTACTTC.

The table lists this clone with a few counts. The chain uses TRBV19 and TRBJ1-3, with 7 bases identical to TRBD1. The CDR3 contains 15 residues. The germline V gene has CDR1 LNHDA and CDR2 SQIVND (reference sequence). V lost 6 bases and J lost 3; bases outside the gene matches: 8. The CDR3 sequence is CASSYSHRGGNTIYF. For the CDR3, the DNA is TGTGCCAGTAGCTACTCCCACAGGGGTGGAAACACCATATATTTT. The whole variable domain, remainder taken from reference TRBV19 and TRBJ1-3, is DGGITQSPKYLFRKEGQNVTLSCEQNLNHDAMYWYRQDPGQGLRLIYYSQIVNDFQKGDIAEGYSVSREKKESFPLTVTSAQKNPTAFYLCASSYSHRGGNTIYFGEGSWLTVV.

This chain links TRBV9 with TRBJ2-7; 10 positions match TRBD1. CDR3 length: 14 residues. The ends lost 3 bases at V and 8 bases at J; junction bases unmatched: 8. Germline CDR1 SGDLS, CDR2 YYNGEE. The CDR3 is CASSGGTGAAKQYF. In DNA, the CDR3 is TGTGCCAGCAGCGGTGGGACAGGGGCGGCCAAGCAGTACTTC.

The chain joins TRBV5-1 to TRBJ2-5, with 8 nucleotides matching TRBD1. The CDR3 consists of 14 residues. Germline V lookup: CDR1 SGHRS, CDR2 YFSETQ. J lost 3 bases, V lost 0 bases, and 1 base had no gene match. The CDR3 sequence is CASSLGQGKETQYF. The DNA of the CDR3 is TGCGCCAGCAGCTTGGGACAGGGGAAAGAGACCCAGTACTTC.

This clone has just one count. CDR3 nucleotide sequence: TGCGCCAGCAGCCGGGGGGCGTCCTACAATGAGCAGTTCTTC. This encodes CASSRGASYNEQFF. V gene TRBV5-1 combines with J gene TRBJ2-1; weak D call: TRBD2 (7 bases). The V and J ends lost 4 bases and 1 base respectively, with 9 bases between them. The CDR3 has 14 residues. Germline loops: CDR1 SGHRS, CDR2 YFSETQ.

This chain links TRBV27 with TRBJ2-7, with D perhaps matching TRBD2 (5 bases). Germline V gene sequence: CDR1 MNHEY, CDR2 SMNVEV (reference sequence). The CDR3 totals 12 residues. Deletions cut 3 bases from V and 6 bases from J, with 9 bases between. CDR3 coding DNA: TGTGCCAGCAGTTTTCTAGAGGGCGAGCAGTACTTC. This encodes CASSFLEGEQYF.

The rearrangement links TRBV28 to TRBJ2-7, with 9 bases aligning to TRBD2. V shed 0 bases, J shed 0 bases, and the junction held 3 bases outside the gene matches. The CDR3 is made up of 16 amino acids. From germline, CDR1 is MDHEN and CDR2 SYDVKM. CDR3 sequence: CASSLWSSGASYEQYF. The CDR3 DNA reads TGTGCCAGCAGTTTATGGTCTAGCGGGGCCTCCTACGAGCAGTACTTC.